Reported below is one T cell receptor beta chain. Germline V gene lookup returns CDR1 SGHTA and CDR2 FQGNSA. The CDR3 consists of 15 residues. The J segment lost 3 bases and the V segment lost 1 base, leaving 4 bases of the junction unmatched. These data come from a study of blood T cell repertoires in COVID-19. Study-level background: The United States, Italy and Spain supplied acute and convalescent COVID-19 samples.

Under the authors' procedure: Estimation of nucleated cell counts was performed using reference gene primer amplification. Repertoires were generated with immunoSEQ multiplex PCR, while TCRdb's copy carries only in-frame clones and drops some. V, J and clone size were drawn from that table, and D and trimming were deduced from the DNA. The table lists almost 100,000 clones, approximately 89% of them singletons. The sample consisted of peripheral blood. The chain recombines TRBV7-2 with TRBJ2-7, with 9 bases identical to TRBD1. This receptor was obtained from a man between 50 and 59 years old with acute or convalescent COVID-19. CDR3 residues: CASSLEDRGHYEQYF. In nucleotides, the CDR3 is TGTGCCAGCAGCTTAGAGGACAGGGGTCACTACGAGCAGTACTTC.